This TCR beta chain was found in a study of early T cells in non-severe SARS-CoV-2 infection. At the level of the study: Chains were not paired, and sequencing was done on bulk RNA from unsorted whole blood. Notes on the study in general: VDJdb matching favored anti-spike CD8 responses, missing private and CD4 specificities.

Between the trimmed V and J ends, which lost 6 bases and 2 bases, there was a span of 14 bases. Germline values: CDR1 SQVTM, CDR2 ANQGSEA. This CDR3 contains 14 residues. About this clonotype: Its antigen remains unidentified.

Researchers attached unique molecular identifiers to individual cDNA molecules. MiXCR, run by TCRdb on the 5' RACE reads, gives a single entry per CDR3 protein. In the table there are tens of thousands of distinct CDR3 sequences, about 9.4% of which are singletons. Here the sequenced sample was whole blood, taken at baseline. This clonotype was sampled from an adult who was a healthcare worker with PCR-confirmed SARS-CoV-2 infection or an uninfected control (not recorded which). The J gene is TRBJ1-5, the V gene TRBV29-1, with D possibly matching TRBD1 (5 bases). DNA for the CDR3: TGCAGCGTGTCCTATGGGACCGGCAATCAGCCCCAGCATTTT. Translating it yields CSVSYGTGNQPQHF.